These 5 T cell receptor beta chains came from one sample sequenced in a study of relationships among human T cell subsets (dated by TCRdb to the early 2010s). Library prep was done by multiplex PCR. Reads for this sample came from a 454 GS FLX. Semiquantitative ARM-PCR was used to amplify the TCR alpha and beta CDR3 regions from mRNA. In ARM-PCR, tagged nested gene-specific primers were used first, and communal superprimers then performed exponential amplification. The public reads were reprocessed in TCRdb via fastp at Q25 and MiXCR, keeping in-frame beta chains. Rows with a matching CDR3 protein are joined into one entry that keeps the most common DNA and genes. The sample profile shows 16,000 or so distinct CDR3 sequences; 62% of them were found once. Around 30% of the sample goes to the ten largest clones. The sequenced sample was total T cells sorted from blood. The cell subset or site tag for this specimen amounts to: CD3+ T cells in general. The receptors come from a man aged 40-50 years in good health.

Written as DNA, the CDR3 is TGTGCCAGCAGCTTGGGTTCACACGAGCAGTACTTC. This translates into CASSLGSHEQYF. The chain carries TRBV7-9 and TRBJ2-7; D unclear. V dropped 3 bases and J dropped 5 bases, with 8 bases sitting between them. The germline V gene has CDR1 SEHNR and CDR2 FQNEAQ (reference sequence). The CDR3 has 12 amino acids.

The chain links TRBV11-1 to TRBJ2-5; 11 nucleotides align to TRBD1. The CDR3 sequence is 15 residues long. Germline CDR1 reads SGHAT; CDR2 reads FQDESV (reference sequence). V was pared by 5 bases and J by 1 base, with 3 bases of the junction left unmatched. CDR3 DNA: TGTGCCAGCAGCGGGACAGGGGGATTCCAAGAGACCCAGTACTTC. Translation gives CASSGTGGFQETQYF.

The rearrangement uses TRBV5-1 and TRBJ1-2, with D possibly matching TRBD1 (5 bases). Trimming cost V 1 base and J 8 bases, with 12 bases left between them. The CDR3 is 13 amino acids. The V gene's germline CDR1 is SGHRS and CDR2 YFSETQ. The CDR3 coding sequence is TGCGCCAGCAGCTTGTCAGGGAGGGAAGGCTACACCTTC. Translating gives CASSLSGREGYTF.

The rearrangement uses TRBV6-6 and TRBJ1-1, with a possible D match to TRBD1 (5 bases). This CDR3 is built from 15 residues. V was trimmed by 6 bases and J by 4 bases, leaving 18 bases between them. Germline CDR1 and CDR2: MNHNY and SVGAGI (reference sequence). CDR3 sequence (DNA): TGTGCCAGCAGATCCTACCAGGGCGGAGGCACTGAAGCTTTCTTT. Translating it yields CASRSYQGGGTEAFF.

The chain couples TRBV11-2 to TRBJ1-6; maybe TRBD1 (5 bases). The V end was cut by 1 base, the J end by 8 bases, with 12 bases between. Germline values: CDR1 SGHAT, CDR2 FQNNGV. The CDR3 contains 15 residues. CDR3 sequence reads: CASSLGAGWDSPLHF. CDR3 nucleotides: TGTGCCAGCAGCTTAGGCGCAGGGTGGGATTCACCCCTCCACTTT. Full variable domain (outside the CDR3, taken from reference TRBV11-2 and TRBJ1-6): EAGVAQSPRYKIIEKRQSVAFWCNPISGHATLYWYQQILGQGPKLLIQFQNNGVVDDSQLPKDRFSAERLKGVDSTLKIQPAKLEDSAVYLCASSLGAGWDSPLHFGNGTRLTVT.